This record concerns one T cell receptor beta chain sequence. The CDR3 runs to 15 residues. CDR1 SGHTA and CDR2 FQGNSA come from the germline V gene. Losses at the gene ends were 4 bases for V and 2 bases for J; bases not matched to a gene: 6. Sample-barcoded 5' priming and a J-beta primer mix drove a second PCR of 7 to 11 cycles. TCRdb recomputed calls from the 5' RACE reads with MiXCR, one row per CDR3 protein. The sample holds around 1,800,000 distinct CDR3 sequences; roughly two fifths are singletons and the top ten take about 21%. This record belongs to a study of blood T cells in healthy people across ages.

The receptor's source is a human donor in good health. Source material: blood. The J gene is TRBJ2-3, the V gene TRBV7-2; 7 nucleotides agree with TRBD1. In DNA, the CDR3 is TGTGCCAGCAGCTCACCCAGGGGGATCACAGATACGCAGTATTTT. This translates into CASSSPRGITDTQYF.